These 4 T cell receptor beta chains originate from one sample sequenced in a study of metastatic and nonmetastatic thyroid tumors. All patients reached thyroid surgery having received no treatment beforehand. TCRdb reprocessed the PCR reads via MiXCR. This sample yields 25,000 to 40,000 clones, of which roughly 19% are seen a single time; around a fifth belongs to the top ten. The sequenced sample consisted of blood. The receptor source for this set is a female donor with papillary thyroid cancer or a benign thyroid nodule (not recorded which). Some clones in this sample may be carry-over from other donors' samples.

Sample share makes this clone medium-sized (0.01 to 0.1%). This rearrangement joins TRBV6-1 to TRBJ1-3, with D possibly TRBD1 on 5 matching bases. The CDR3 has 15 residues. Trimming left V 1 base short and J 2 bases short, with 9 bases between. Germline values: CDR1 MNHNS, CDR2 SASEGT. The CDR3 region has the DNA TGTGCCAGCAGTGAAGGCCGAGGGGCTGGAAACACCATATATTTT. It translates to CASSEGRGAGNTIYF.

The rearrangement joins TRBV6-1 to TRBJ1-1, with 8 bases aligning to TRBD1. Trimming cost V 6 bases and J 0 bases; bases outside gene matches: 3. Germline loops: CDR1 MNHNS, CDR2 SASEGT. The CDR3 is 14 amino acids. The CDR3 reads CASRRDRLNTEAFF. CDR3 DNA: TGTGCCAGCAGACGGGACAGGTTGAACACTGAAGCTTTCTTT.

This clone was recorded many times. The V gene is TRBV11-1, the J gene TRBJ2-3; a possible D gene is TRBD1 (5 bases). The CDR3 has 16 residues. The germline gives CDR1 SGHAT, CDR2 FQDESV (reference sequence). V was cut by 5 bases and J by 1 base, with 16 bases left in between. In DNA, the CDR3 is TGTGCCAGCAGCCCAGACTCCCAGGGTGGCACAGATACGCAGTATTTT. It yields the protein CASSPDSQGGTDTQYF.

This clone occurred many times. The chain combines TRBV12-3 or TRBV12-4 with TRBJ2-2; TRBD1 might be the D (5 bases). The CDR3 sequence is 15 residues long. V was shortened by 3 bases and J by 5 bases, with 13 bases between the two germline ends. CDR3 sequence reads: CASSLGRARTGELFF. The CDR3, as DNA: TGTGCCAGCAGTTTGGGCAGGGCAAGGACCGGGGAGCTGTTTTTT.